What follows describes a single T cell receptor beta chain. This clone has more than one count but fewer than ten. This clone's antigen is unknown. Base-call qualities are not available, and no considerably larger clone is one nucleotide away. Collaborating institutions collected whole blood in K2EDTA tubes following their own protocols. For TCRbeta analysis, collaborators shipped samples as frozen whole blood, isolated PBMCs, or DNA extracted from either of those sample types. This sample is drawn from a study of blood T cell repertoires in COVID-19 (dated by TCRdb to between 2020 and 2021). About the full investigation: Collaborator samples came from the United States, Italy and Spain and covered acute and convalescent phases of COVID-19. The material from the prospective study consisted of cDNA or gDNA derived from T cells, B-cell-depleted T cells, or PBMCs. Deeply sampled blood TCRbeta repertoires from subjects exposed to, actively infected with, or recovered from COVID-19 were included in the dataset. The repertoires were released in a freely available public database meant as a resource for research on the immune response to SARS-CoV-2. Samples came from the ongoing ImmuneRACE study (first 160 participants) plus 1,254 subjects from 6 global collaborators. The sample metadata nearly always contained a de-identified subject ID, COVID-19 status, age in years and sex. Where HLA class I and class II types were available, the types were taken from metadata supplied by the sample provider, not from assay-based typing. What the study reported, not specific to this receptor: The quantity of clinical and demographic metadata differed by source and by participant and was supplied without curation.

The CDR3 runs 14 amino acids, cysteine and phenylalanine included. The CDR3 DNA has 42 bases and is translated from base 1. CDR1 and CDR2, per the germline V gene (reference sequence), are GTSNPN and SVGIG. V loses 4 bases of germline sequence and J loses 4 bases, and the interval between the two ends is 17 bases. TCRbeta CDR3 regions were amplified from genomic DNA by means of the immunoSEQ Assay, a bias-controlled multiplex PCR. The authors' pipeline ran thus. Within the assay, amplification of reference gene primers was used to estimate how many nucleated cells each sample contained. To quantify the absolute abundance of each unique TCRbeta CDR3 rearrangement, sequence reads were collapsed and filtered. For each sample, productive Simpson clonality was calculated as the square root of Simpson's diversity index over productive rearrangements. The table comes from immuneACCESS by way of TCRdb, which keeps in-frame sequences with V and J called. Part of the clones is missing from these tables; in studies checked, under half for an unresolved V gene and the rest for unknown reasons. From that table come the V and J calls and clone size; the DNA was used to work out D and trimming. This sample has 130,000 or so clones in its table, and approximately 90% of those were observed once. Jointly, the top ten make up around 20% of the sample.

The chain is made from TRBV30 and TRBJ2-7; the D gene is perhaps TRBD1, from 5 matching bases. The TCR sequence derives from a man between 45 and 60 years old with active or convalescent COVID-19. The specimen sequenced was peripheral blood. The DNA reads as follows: TGTGCCTGGAAGTTTGTGGGGCACGGATACGAGCAGTACTTC. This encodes CAWKFVGHGYEQYF.